This T cell receptor (beta chain) was recorded in a study of blood T cell repertoires in COVID-19. The overall study: PBMCs, B-cell-depleted T cells, or T cells provided the cDNA or gDNA that made up the material.

CDR1 and CDR2 (germline): MDHEN, SYDVKM. V was clipped by 4 bases and J by 7 bases; unmatched bases: 11. The CDR3 totals 15 residues. This clone occurred a few times. Assay: immunoSEQ multiplex PCR; the TCRdb copy retains only in-frame clones and omits some. This sample has over 200,000 clones; more than 75% occur once, and the top ten carry 1.9%. The receptor comes from a man aged 35 to 55 with active or convalescent COVID-19. The rearrangement uses TRBV28 and TRBJ2-7; 9 bases align to TRBD1. Sequences were obtained from peripheral blood. CDR3 region: CASSSAPGQGREQYF. CDR3 nucleotide sequence: TGTGCCAGCAGTTCCGCTCCGGGACAGGGTAGGGAGCAGTACTTC. Looking up the rest from reference TRBV28 and TRBJ2-7 gives the full variable domain: DVKVTQSSRYLVKRTGEKVFLECVQDMDHENMFWYRQDPGLGLRLIYFSYDVKMKEKGDIPEGYSVSREKKERFSLILESASTNQTSMYLCASSSAPGQGREQYFGPGTRLTVT.